The T cell receptor beta chain under discussion was sequenced for a study of T cell changes during pregnancy in multiple sclerosis. Trimming shortened V by 3 bases and J by 13 bases, and 28 bases separated the two germline ends. Germline loops: CDR1 SGDLS, CDR2 YYNGEE. The CDR3 totals 16 residues. Sequencing used immunoSEQ multiplex PCR; TCRdb keeps in-frame clones, though not all of them. This sample has approximately 50,000 clones, with under 95% found just once. The genes are TRBV9 and TRBJ1-2; D unresolved. This sequence originates from a female donor with multiple sclerosis, enrolled in a pregnancy study. The sequencing here drew on peripheral blood, taken in the second trimester of pregnancy. The CDR3 here is CASSATTRTGAVGVTF. In DNA form, the CDR3 reads TGTGCCAGCAGCGCCACAACCCGCACGGGAGCGGTCGGGGTCACCTTC.